This T cell receptor (beta chain) was captured by sequencing in a study of CD8 T cells in Susac syndrome. Study-wide points: Regarding the TCR sequencing and HLA analysis, the study admitted that a relatively small number of individuals were involved.

V lost 2 bases and J lost 0, with 10 bases in between. The CDR3 has 16 amino acids. A remark on this clonotype: What it binds is not known.

RNA was extracted with the RNeasy kit, and a quantity of roughly 0.45 to 1 ug was reverse transcribed using random hexamers. Using its own MiXCR run on the immunoSEQ multiplex PCR reads, TCRdb lists one record per CDR3 protein. This sample has around 80,000 distinct CDR3 sequences; about 96% occur once, and the top ten carry approximately 0.39%. CD8+ and CD4+ T cells taken from blood had their TCR beta sequenced. This receptor was taken from a human donor with Susac syndrome. Material for sequencing was CD8+ T cells from PBMCs. The rearrangement joins TRBV12-3 or TRBV12-4 to TRBJ2-2; D possibly corresponds to TRBD2 (5 bases). The CDR3 is CASSLLRGSNTGELFF. The CDR3 DNA follows: TGTGCCAGCAGTTTATTGCGAGGGTCGAACACCGGGGAGCTGTTTTTT.